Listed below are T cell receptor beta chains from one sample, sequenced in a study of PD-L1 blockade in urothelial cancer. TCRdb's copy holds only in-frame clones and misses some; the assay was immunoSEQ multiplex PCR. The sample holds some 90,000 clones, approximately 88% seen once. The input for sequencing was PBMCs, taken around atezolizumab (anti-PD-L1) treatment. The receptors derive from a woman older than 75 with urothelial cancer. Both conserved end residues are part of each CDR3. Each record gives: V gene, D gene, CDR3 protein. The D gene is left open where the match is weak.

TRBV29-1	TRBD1	CSVRPGGWGETQYF
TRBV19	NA	CASSIDSNWATNYGYTF
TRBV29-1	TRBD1	CSVPKPDRGTDTQYF
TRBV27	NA	CAIYYHREFNQPQHF
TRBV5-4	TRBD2	CASSWGSGDSYEQYF
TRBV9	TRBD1	CATNRDSGDEQYF
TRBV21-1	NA	CASSKHDRGWIVSNTGELFF
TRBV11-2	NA	CASSLAVDRWLYNEQFF
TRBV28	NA	CASGPDPYEQYF
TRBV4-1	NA	CASSHPLIARDTHHNEQFF
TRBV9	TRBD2	CASSGGGSISGANVLTF
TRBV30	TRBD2	CAWDSGTSYEQYF